The 13 T cell receptor beta chains presented below share a single source sample, sequenced in a study of blood T cell repertoires in COVID-19. The table came from immunoSEQ multiplex PCR; TCRdb's copy has only in-frame clones and leaves some out. Among about 250,000 clones listed, about 83% were seen once. The sequenced material came from peripheral blood. Receptors originate from an elderly man with acute or convalescent COVID-19.

There are a few counts of this clone. This rearrangement joins TRBV5-4 to TRBJ2-3, with 8 bases fitting TRBD2. V dropped 4 bases and J dropped 1; count of bases not matched to a gene: 8. The CDR3 has 16 amino acids. CDR1 and CDR2 (germline): SGHNT, YYREEE (reference sequence). DNA for the CDR3: TGTGCCAGCAGCCCCGACCGGGAGGGGGGCACAGATACGCAGTATTTT. Amino acid sequence: CASSPDREGGTDTQYF.

The V and J genes are TRBV28 and TRBJ2-1; D is undetermined. V was clipped by 5 bases and J by 10 bases, with 9 bases between them. Per the germline V gene, CDR1 is MDHEN and CDR2 is SYDVKM. This CDR3 has 11 residues. CDR3 nucleotides: TGTGCCAGCAGTCTAAACCTAGAGCAGTTCTTC. Amino acid sequence: CASSLNLEQFF. Full variable domain (remainder filled in from reference TRBV28 and TRBJ2-1): DVKVTQSSRYLVKRTGEKVFLECVQDMDHENMFWYRQDPGLGLRLIYFSYDVKMKEKGDIPEGYSVSREKKERFSLILESASTNQTSMYLCASSLNLEQFFGPGTRLTVL.

On this clone itself: The same CDR3 arises from other DNA sequences in this sample as well. The CDR3 DNA sequence: TGTGCCAGCAGTTACTCGGCGGGGAGCAATCAGCCCCAGCATTTT. This sequence encodes CASSYSAGSNQPQHF. The chain employs TRBV6-5 and TRBJ1-5; no reliable D call. The CDR3 sequence is 15 residues long. Trimming left V 0 bases short and J 1 base short, with 7 bases between. The germline gives CDR1 MNHEY, CDR2 SVGAGI.

The gene calls are TRBV24-1 and TRBJ2-2; perhaps TRBD1 as D (6 bases). The V gene lost 4 bases and the J gene lost 7 bases, with 15 bases spanning the gap. The V gene's germline CDR1 is KGHDR and CDR2 SFDVKD. The CDR3 spans 15 residues. The CDR3 nucleotides are TGTGCCACCAGTGAGAGACAAGGGGGATACGGGGAGCTGTTTTTT. This gives the protein CATSERQGGYGELFF.

The J gene is TRBJ1-2, the V gene TRBV7-2; 12 bases line up with TRBD1. Trimming at V came to 0 bases and at J to 8 bases, leaving 4 bases not matched to a gene. The CDR3 has 15 residues. Germline V gene data show CDR1 as SGHTA and CDR2 as FQGNSA. CDR3 sequence: CASSLAGQGAKGYTF. The CDR3 nucleotides read TGTGCCAGCAGCTTAGCGGGACAGGGGGCAAAAGGCTACACCTTC.

The V gene is TRBV6-5, the J gene TRBJ1-1, with 8 bases matching TRBD1. The CDR3 totals 13 residues. Germline V gene sequence: CDR1 MNHEY, CDR2 SVGAGI. The CDR3 bases are TGTGCTCATAATTCAAGACAGGGGACTGAAGCTTTCTTT. Encoded protein: CAHNSRQGTEAFF.

V and J are TRBV5-1 and TRBJ2-6, with 7 nucleotides matching TRBD1. Germline assignment: CDR1 SGHRS and CDR2 YFSETQ. CDR3 length equals 16 residues. V shed 4 bases and J 0 bases; nucleotides not matched to a gene: 4. Here the CDR3 DNA reads TGCGCCAGCAGCACCGGGACAGCCTCTGGGGCCAACGTCCTGACTTTC. Encoded protein: CASSTGTASGANVLTF.

The V and J genes are TRBV10-1 and TRBJ2-2, with TRBD2 matching 8 bases. After removal of 3 bases from V and 4 bases from J, the junction contained 7 bases not matched to a gene. CDR1 WNHNN and CDR2 SYGVQD come from the germline V gene (reference sequence). The CDR3 has 16 amino acids. The CDR3 protein is CASSDRGTSRTGELFF. In DNA, the CDR3 is TGCGCCAGCAGTGACCGGGGGACTAGTCGCACCGGGGAGCTGTTTTTT.

The gene calls are TRBV7-9 and TRBJ2-5; 7 positions agree with TRBD2. V trimming: 1 base; J trimming: 6 bases; junction bases outside the gene matches: 2. Germline V CDR1 and CDR2: SEHNR, FQNEAQ (reference sequence). The CDR3 runs to 13 residues. The CDR3 protein is CASSLGEGQTQYF. The CDR3 DNA reads TGTGCCAGCAGCTTAGGGGAGGGTCAGACCCAGTACTTC.

This clone was detected only once. The rearrangement links TRBV7-2 to TRBJ2-7; 7 nucleotides align to TRBD1. Losses at the gene ends were 3 bases for V and 2 bases for J; bases not matched to a gene: 4. The CDR3 contains 14 residues. Germline loops: CDR1 SGHTA, CDR2 FQGNSA. CDR3 sequence reads: CASSFPGTAYEQYF. CDR3 sequence (DNA): TGTGCCAGCAGCTTCCCCGGGACAGCCTACGAGCAGTACTTC.

The chain combines TRBV27 with TRBJ2-3; the D gene is possibly TRBD2 (6 bases). V was shortened by 2 bases and J by 3 bases, with 12 bases between the two germline ends. The CDR3 extends over 15 amino acids. CDR1 is MNHEY and CDR2 is SMNVEV in the germline V gene (reference sequence). CDR3 sequence: CASSLGGTITDTQYF. Here the CDR3 DNA reads TGTGCCAGCAGTTTAGGCGGGACCATAACAGATACGCAGTATTTT.

The chain recombines TRBV9 with TRBJ2-2, with D hard to call. Trimming cost V 0 bases and J 4 bases, with 4 bases left between them. Germline loops: CDR1 SGDLS, CDR2 YYNGEE. The CDR3 is 13 amino acids. CDR3 loop: CASSVDTTGELFF. The CDR3 nucleotides are TGTGCCAGCAGCGTAGACACCACCGGGGAGCTGTTTTTT.

The genes are TRBV7-2 and TRBJ2-2; TRBD1 agrees at 7 bases. V gave up 6 bases and J gave up 6 bases; unmatched junction bases: 7. The CDR3 covers 14 residues. Germline V gene data show CDR1 as SGHTA and CDR2 as FQGNSA. The chain's CDR3 is CASRSLDRAGELFF. The CDR3 region has the DNA TGTGCCAGCAGATCTCTCGACAGGGCCGGGGAGCTGTTTTTT.